A single T cell receptor (beta chain) is shown here with its context. What it recognizes is unknown. Both subsets, CD45RA+ naive and CD45RA-negative memory, were split from the CD4+ cells. This sample stems from a study of shared clonotypes between healthy human individuals. The repertoire was sequenced with immunoSEQ multiplex PCR; TCRdb's copy has only in-frame clones and lacks some. This sample yields roughly 2.2 million clones, of which roughly 90% are seen a single time; 0.3% to 0.45% belongs to the top ten. The study's findings and limits: Only blood underwent sampling, and tissue repertoires likely differ. A generally larger estimated richness was seen in naive subsets than in memory subsets. Rarefaction analysis demonstrated incomplete sorted-subset sequencing notwithstanding large depth.

This TCR derives from a man between 18 and 35 years old in good health. Some clones in this sample may be carry-over from other donors' samples. Sample: naive CD4+ T cells from PBMCs. Subset indicated: CD45RA+ positively selected.

CDR3 nucleotide sequence: TGCAGCGTTGAAGATCTGGACGAAGCTTTCTTT. Encoded protein: CSVEDLDEAFF. The V gene is TRBV29-1, the J gene TRBJ1-1, with D uncertain. Germline V gene data show CDR1 as SQVTM and CDR2 as ANQGSEA. Trimming took 0 bases from V and 8 from J, leaving 7 bases between them. This CDR3 has 11 residues.